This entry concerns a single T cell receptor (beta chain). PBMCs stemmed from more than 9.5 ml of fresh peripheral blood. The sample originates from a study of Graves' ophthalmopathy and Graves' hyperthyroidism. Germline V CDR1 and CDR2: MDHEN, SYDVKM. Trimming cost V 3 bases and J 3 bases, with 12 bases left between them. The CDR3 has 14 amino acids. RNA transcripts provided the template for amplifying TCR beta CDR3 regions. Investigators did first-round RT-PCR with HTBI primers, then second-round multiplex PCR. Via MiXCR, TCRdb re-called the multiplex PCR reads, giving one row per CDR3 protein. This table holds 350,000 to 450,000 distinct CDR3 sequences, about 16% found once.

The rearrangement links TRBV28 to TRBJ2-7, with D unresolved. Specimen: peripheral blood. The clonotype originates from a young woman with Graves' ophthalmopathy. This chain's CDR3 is CASSLYSAVYEQYF. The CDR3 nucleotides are TGTGCCAGCAGTTTGTACTCTGCCGTCTACGAGCAGTACTTC.